The clone carrying this T cell receptor beta chain was observed a handful of times. Its cognate antigen is unknown. This entry belongs to a study of T-cell memory formation after mild COVID-19. Study-wide results and caveats: The appearance of some responding clones in pre-infection memory suggested that cross-reactive memory joined. Clones that contracted from day 15 to 85 were balanced CD4/CD8, while later expanders leaned CD4+.

CDR3 length: 15 amino acids. TCRdb ran MiXCR on the 5' RACE reads and lists one entry per CDR3 protein. Among 300,000 to 400,000 distinct CDR3 sequences listed, roughly an eighth were seen once. The origin of this receptor is a man between 18 and 35 years old who had mild COVID-19 (a few samples of this study predate the infection). Cell type and time point are not known. The sample comprised PBMCs or a T cell subset sorted from them (not recorded which). V gene TRBV21-1 combines with J gene TRBJ2-6; TRBD1 reflects the table's D call only, with no check against the DNA. TRBV21-1 is an annotated pseudogene. As DNA, the CDR3 is TGTGCCAGCGGGGACGCCCCAGGGGGGGCCAACGTCCTGACTTTC. This sequence encodes CASGDAPGGANVLTF.